The clone carrying this T cell receptor (beta chain) was counted between two and nine times. No antigen is known for it. The data were obtained in a study of T cells after yellow fever vaccination. Across the study: SMART-Seq v4 Ultra Low Input prepared libraries from low-cell fractions. General study findings and limits: Though it reached lower strength, the secondary response hit its peak faster, day 5 versus 15. Boosting was followed by the reappearance of most primary-vaccination clones (under 97% CD4, more than 70% CD8).

This CDR3 has 13 amino acids. The V gene's germline CDR1 is SEHNR and CDR2 FQNEAQ (reference sequence). The V and J ends lost 7 bases and 7 bases respectively, with 13 bases between them. A 5'RACE template-switching step, the method used to make TCR cDNA, added a universal primer site and UMIs. TCRdb re-called the 5' RACE reads with MiXCR, one entry per CDR3 protein. Among a few hundred thousand distinct CDR3 sequences, around 6.8% were seen once, and the ten largest hold around 17%. The rearrangement uses TRBV7-9 and TRBJ2-2; perhaps TRBD2 as D (5 bases). This sample comprised PBMCs, obtained roughly seven weeks after the first yellow fever vaccination. The receptor comes from a young man who received the YFV17D yellow fever vaccine. CDR3 bases: TGTGCCAGCACTCAGCTAGCTGGCGGGGAGCTGTTTTTT. Encoded protein: CASTQLAGGELFF. Full variable domain (missing parts from reference TRBV7-9 and TRBJ2-2): DTGVSQNPRHKITKRGQNVTFRCDPISEHNRLYWYRQTLGQGPEFLTYFQNEAQLEKSRLLSDRFSAERPKGSFSTLEIQRTEQGDSAMYLCASTQLAGGELFFGEGSRLTVL.